This is a list of T cell receptor beta chains from one sample in a study of glioma-infiltrating T cells after dendritic cell vaccination. Clones were sequenced by immunoSEQ multiplex PCR, and TCRdb holds only the in-frame ones, with some missing. The profile shows approximately 85,000 clones, 85% of them singletons. Specimen: blood, collected after dendritic cell vaccination. The receptors derive from a human donor with glioblastoma. Both conserved end residues are part of each CDR3. The D gene is left open where the match is weak. Clone size, where shown, is once, few, many, or a class for clones that have expanded.

TRBJ2-5	TRBV4-3	once	NA	TGCGCCAGCAGCCAAGTTGGGGCTGTAGCGGTAAAAGAGACCCAGTACTTC	CASSQVGAVAVKETQYF
TRBJ2-7	TRBV29-1	NA	NA	TGCAGCGTTGATGGGCATGATGAATCCCACGAGCAGTACTTC	CSVDGHDESHEQYF
TRBJ2-5	TRBV5-1	NA	TRBD2	TGCGCCAGCAGCTTGGGAGCGGGGCACCAAGAGACCCAGTACTTC	CASSLGAGHQETQYF
TRBJ2-5	TRBV29-1	once	NA	TGCAGCGTTACCGATCCTCGACAGGTCCAAGAGACCCAGTACTTC	CSVTDPRQVQETQYF
TRBJ2-7	TRBV7-2	once	TRBD2	TGTGCCAGCAGCGTCGGGACTAAGAACGAGCAGTACTTC	CASSVGTKNEQYF
TRBJ1-2	TRBV6-6	NA	NA	TGTGCCAGCAGTTACCCGGACAAAGACGGCTACACCTTC	CASSYPDKDGYTF
TRBJ1-2	TRBV7-9	NA	TRBD1	TGTGCCAGCAGCGCCGGACAGGGGGCAGTTCAGCGCTACACCTTC	CASSAGQGAVQRYTF
TRBJ2-7	TRBV10-3	once	TRBD1	TGTGCCATCAGTGACCCGGGACAGGGATACGAGCAGTACTTC	CAISDPGQGYEQYF
TRBJ2-5	TRBV6-5	NA	NA	TGTGCCAGCAGTTTTTTCGTACAAGAGACCCAGTACTTC	CASSFFVQETQYF
TRBJ2-3	TRBV19	NA	TRBD2	TGTGCCAGTAGTACACCGCGGGAGACCACAGATACGCAGTATTTT	CASSTPRETTDTQYF
TRBJ2-1	TRBV4-2	NA	NA	TGTGCCAGCAGCAAAAGCGGCGGTGAATCCTACAATGAGCAGTTCTTC	CASSKSGGESYNEQFF
TRBJ2-7	TRBV2	NA	NA	TGTGCCAGCAGTGTGGGCGGGACAGCCTCCTACGAGCAGTACTTC	CASSVGGTASYEQYF
TRBJ2-4	TRBV23-1	NA	TRBD2	TGCGCCAGCAGTCAATCGGGGAGGGGAACCAAAAACATTCAGTACTTC	CASSQSGRGTKNIQYF
TRBJ2-5	TRBV6-1	NA	NA	TGTGCCAGCAGTTACGGGGAGACCCAGTACTTC	CASSYGETQYF
TRBJ2-7	TRBV7-2	NA	NA	TGTGCCAGCAGCCTAGACAACGTCTACGAGCAGTACTTC	CASSLDNVYEQYF
TRBJ2-3	TRBV5-4	NA	NA	TGTGCCAGCAGCTTGGGAGGGACGGGGGTGTACACAGATACGCAGTATTTT	CASSLGGTGVYTDTQYF
TRBJ2-7	TRBV4-1	NA	NA	TGCGCCAGCAGCCGTATTCCCGGGACAACCGAATACGAGCAGTACTTC	CASSRIPGTTEYEQYF
TRBJ2-5	TRBV11-1	NA	TRBD1	TGTGCCAGCAGTCGGGACAGACAAGAGACCCAGTACTTC	CASSRDRQETQYF
TRBJ2-1	TRBV7-3	NA	TRBD1	TGTGCCAGCAGCTTAGGGACAGCTTACAATGAGCAGTTCTTC	CASSLGTAYNEQFF
TRBJ2-7	TRBV15	NA	TRBD2	TGTGCCACCAGCCCCCGGGGGGTTCGGTACGAGCAGTACTTC	CATSPRGVRYEQYF
TRBJ1-1	TRBV11-3	NA	TRBD1	TGTGCCAGCAGCCCAGGACAGGGGAAGGGATCTGAAGCTTTCTTT	CASSPGQGKGSEAFF
TRBJ2-6	TRBV7-9	NA	TRBD1	TGTGCCAGCAGCTCCACGACAGGGGGCGGCCCCTCTGGGGCCAACGTCCTGACTTTC	CASSSTTGGGPSGANVLTF
TRBJ1-5	TRBV5-8	few	NA	TGTGCCAGCAGCACCGGACAGATCGGCAATCAGCCCCAGCATTTT	CASSTGQIGNQPQHF
TRBJ2-3	TRBV27	NA	TRBD1	TGTGCCAGCAGTCCGATGGACAGGGGGAGACAGGCAGATACGCAGTATTTT	CASSPMDRGRQADTQYF
TRBJ2-5	TRBV4-1	NA	TRBD2	TGCGCCAGCAGCCAAGACGGAGCGGGGGGAGTGGAGACCCAGTACTTC	CASSQDGAGGVETQYF
TRBJ1-4	TRBV10-2	NA	TRBD1	TGCGCCGCCCGGGACAGGGGTAATGAAAAACTGTTTTTT	CAARDRGNEKLFF
TRBJ1-2	TRBV7-2	NA	NA	TGTGCCAGCAGCGTACAGCTGAACTATGGCTACACCTTC	CASSVQLNYGYTF
TRBJ2-3	TRBV18	NA	NA	TGTGCCAGCTCACCACCAGTCGCGGCTGACACAGATACGCAGTATTTT	CASSPPVAADTDTQYF
TRBJ1-3	TRBV2	NA	TRBD1	TGTGCCAGCAGTGAAAACAGGGGGCTCGGAAACACCATATATTTT	CASSENRGLGNTIYF
TRBJ2-7	TRBV19	NA	TRBD1	TGTGCCAGTAGTATACGGACAGGGGGCTTCTACGAGCAGTACTTC	CASSIRTGGFYEQYF
TRBJ2-2	TRBV4-1	NA	TRBD2	TGCGCCAGCAGCCAGACGACTAGCGGGGGGGCCCCCGGGGAGCTGTTTTTT	CASSQTTSGGAPGELFF
TRBJ2-1	TRBV14	NA	TRBD1	TGTGCCAGCAGCCAAGATTTCAGGGGGCTCTACAATGAGCAGTTCTTC	CASSQDFRGLYNEQFF